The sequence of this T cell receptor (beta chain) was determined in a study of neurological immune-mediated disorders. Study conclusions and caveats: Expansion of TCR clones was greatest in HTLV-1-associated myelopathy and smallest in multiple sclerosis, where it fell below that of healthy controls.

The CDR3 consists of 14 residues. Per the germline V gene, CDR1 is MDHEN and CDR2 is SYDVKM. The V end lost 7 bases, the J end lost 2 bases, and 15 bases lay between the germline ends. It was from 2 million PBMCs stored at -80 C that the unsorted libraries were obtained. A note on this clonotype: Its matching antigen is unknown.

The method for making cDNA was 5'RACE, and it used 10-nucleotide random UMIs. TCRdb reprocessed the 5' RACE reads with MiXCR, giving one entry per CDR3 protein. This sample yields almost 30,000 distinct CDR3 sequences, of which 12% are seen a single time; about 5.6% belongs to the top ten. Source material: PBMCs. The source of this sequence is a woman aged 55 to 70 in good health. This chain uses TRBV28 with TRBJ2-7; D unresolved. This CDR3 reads CASTPVPTTYEQYF. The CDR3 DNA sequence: TGTGCCAGCACCCCGGTACCGACGACCTACGAGCAGTACTTC.